What follows describes a single T cell receptor (beta chain). Its antigen is still unknown. This sample is part of a study of cytomegalovirus exposure and HLA in healthy donors. Looking at the study overall: Most donors, 70% to 85% of a few hundred genotyped, fell in the Caucasian-associated ancestry cluster. Findings of the study overall: Researchers had no immune exposure information except CMV serostatus available.

The PCR had 60 Vbeta and 13 Jbeta primers. TCRdb keeps only in-frame clones here, not all; method: immunoSEQ multiplex PCR. This table has roughly 180,000 clones, roughly three quarters appearing once. Germline lookup yields CDR1 MNHNS and CDR2 SASEGT. The CDR3 has 15 amino acids. Trimming removed 2 bases from V and 8 bases from J; junction bases left unmatched: 9. Sequenced sample: PBMCs. The receptor comes from a male donor in good health and CMV-seronegative. The genes are TRBV6-1 and TRBJ1-2, with 9 bases identical to TRBD1. The CDR3 DNA reads as TGTGCCAGCAGTGAAAGCCGAACAGGGGGCTGGGGCTACACCTTC. This translates into CASSESRTGGWGYTF.